This T cell receptor beta chain was identified during a study of OX40 agonist ivuxolimab in advanced cancers. Study summary: The dose of intravenous ivuxolimab that patients received every 2 weeks ranged from 0.01 to 10 mg/kg. General study findings and limits: There were, on average, more expanded clones in CD8+ T cells than in CD4+.

Repertoires were generated with immunoSEQ multiplex PCR, while TCRdb's copy carries only in-frame clones and drops some. The table lists over 35,000 clones, roughly nine tenths of them singletons. Germline lookup yields CDR1 SEHNR and CDR2 FQNEAQ (reference sequence). Trimming at V came to 5 bases and at J to 2 bases, leaving 5 bases not matched to a gene. The CDR3 sequence is 15 residues long. Of note for this clone: Its specificity is unknown.

The source of this sequence is an adult with an advanced solid tumor such as melanoma, head and neck, liver or kidney cancer. This rearrangement joins TRBV7-9 to TRBJ1-5; 8 bases line up with TRBD1. Sample: CD4+ or CD8+ T cells sorted from blood, taken in a trial of the OX40 agonist ivuxolimab. CDR3 nucleotides: TGTGCCAGCAGCCCCCTGACAGGGGGCAATCAGCCCCAGCATTTT. This sequence encodes CASSPLTGGNQPQHF.